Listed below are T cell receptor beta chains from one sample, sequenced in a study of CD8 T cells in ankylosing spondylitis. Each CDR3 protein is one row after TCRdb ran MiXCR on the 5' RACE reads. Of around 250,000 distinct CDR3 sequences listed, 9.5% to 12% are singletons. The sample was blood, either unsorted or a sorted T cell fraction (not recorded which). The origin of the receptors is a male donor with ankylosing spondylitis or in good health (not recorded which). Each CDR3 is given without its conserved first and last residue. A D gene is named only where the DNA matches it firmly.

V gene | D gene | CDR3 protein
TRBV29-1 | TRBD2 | SVDSSGITDTQY
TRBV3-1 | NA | ASSSGPDRAYEQY
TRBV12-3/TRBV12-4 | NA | ASSLGRSTNEKLF
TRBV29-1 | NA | SVAGTPNNEAF
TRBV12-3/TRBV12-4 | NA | ASSFGLTGNTIY
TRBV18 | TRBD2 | ASSPLRGLAGVAYYNEQF
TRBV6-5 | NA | ASSYSTESNQPQH
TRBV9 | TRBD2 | ASSPSSGGTTEQY
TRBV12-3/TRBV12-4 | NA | ASSLGGATEAF
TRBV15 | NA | ATAQESGGYNEQF
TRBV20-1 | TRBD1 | SARDRGGPNEQF
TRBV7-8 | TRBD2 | ASGLIPRTSGYNEQF
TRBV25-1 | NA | ASSDKKRFQETQY
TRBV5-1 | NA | ASSSPGSRRGTIY
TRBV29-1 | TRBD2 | SVALAGPQETQY
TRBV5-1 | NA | ASSLARVGTGELF
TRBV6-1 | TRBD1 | ASRTTGEYYNSPLH
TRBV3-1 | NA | ASSQEVASGNEQF
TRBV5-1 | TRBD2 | ASSLLAGSVYNEQF
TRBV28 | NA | ASSSAANVLT
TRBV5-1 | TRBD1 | ASSLGTGERIRGGYT
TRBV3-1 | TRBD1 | ASSPTRDSNGYT
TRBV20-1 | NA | SARGEGGMNTEAF
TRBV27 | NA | ASSLSDSYGYT
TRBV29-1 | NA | SVEDAGAPGYGYT
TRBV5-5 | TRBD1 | ASSLGQVPDTQY
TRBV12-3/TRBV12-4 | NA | ASSLNGQETQY
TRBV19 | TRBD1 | ASQGAPTEAF